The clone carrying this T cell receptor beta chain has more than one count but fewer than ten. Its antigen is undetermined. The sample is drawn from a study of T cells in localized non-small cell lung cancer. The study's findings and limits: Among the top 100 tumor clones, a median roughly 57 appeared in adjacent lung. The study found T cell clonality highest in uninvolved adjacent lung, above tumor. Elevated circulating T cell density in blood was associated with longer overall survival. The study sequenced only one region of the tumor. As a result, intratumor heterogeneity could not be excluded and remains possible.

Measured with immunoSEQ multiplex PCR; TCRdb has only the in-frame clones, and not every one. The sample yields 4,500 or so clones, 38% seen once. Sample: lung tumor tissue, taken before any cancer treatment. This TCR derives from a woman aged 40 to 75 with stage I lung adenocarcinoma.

The CDR3 region is CASNHRGKETQYF. The CDR3 nucleotides read TGTGCCAGCAACCACAGGGGAAAAGAGACCCAGTACTTC. The chain has TRBV6-8 and TRBJ2-5; 7 positions agree with TRBD1. This CDR3 has 13 residues. V shed 7 bases, J shed 3 bases, and the junction held 5 bases outside the gene matches. CDR1 and CDR2 from the germline V gene are MNHGY and SAAAGT.